The 24 T cell receptor beta chains in this list originate from one sample, sequenced in a study of CD8+ T cells in alopecia areata. The sequencing template was cDNA reverse transcribed from extracted RNA. Assay: immunoSEQ multiplex PCR; the TCRdb copy retains only in-frame clones and omits some. The repertoire has approximately 91,000 clones, around two fifths of them found once; the top ten carry around 0.8%. Specimen: CD4+ T cells sorted from blood. Every receptor here comes from a human donor with alopecia areata.

This sequence joins TRBV14 and TRBJ2-1, with D uncertain. CDR3 length: 14 amino acids. From germline, CDR1 is SGHDN and CDR2 FVKESK. Trimming stripped 0 bases from V and 9 bases from J, with 12 bases between. In nucleotides, the CDR3 is TGTGCCAGCAGCCAAGATAGTCTAGTGAGTGAGCAGTTCTTC. It encodes CASSQDSLVSEQFF.

This chain connects TRBV20-1 to TRBJ2-7; D is perhaps TRBD1 (6 bases). Germline values: CDR1 DFQATT, CDR2 SNEGSKA (reference sequence). V was shortened by 5 bases and J by 6 bases, with 11 bases between the two germline ends. The CDR3 loop spans 11 amino acids. This CDR3 is CSAPTGREQYF. The CDR3 DNA reads TGCAGTGCTCCCACAGGGCGCGAGCAGTACTTC.

V is TRBV30 and J is TRBJ1-2; D unclear. Germline-derived CDR1 and CDR2 are GTSNPN and SVGIG (reference sequence). This CDR3 spans 13 amino acids. V was pared by 4 bases and J by 8 bases, with 17 bases between. Written as DNA, the CDR3 is TGTGCCTGGATTACACCCCGCGGTAGGGGCTACACCTTC. This translates into CAWITPRGRGYTF. The full variable domain, in which reference TRBV30 and TRBJ1-2 provide the parts outside the CDR3, is SQTIHQWPATLVQPVGSPLSLECTVEGTSNPNLYWYRQAAGRGLQLLFYSVGIGQISSEVPQNLSASRPQDRQFILSSKKLLLSDSGFYLCAWITPRGRGYTFGSGTRLTVV.

CDR3: CALNSRDTGELFF. The CDR3, as DNA: TGTGCCCTGAACTCCCGGGACACCGGGGAGCTGTTTTTT. This chain connects TRBV6-6 to TRBJ2-2; no clear D. The V gene's germline CDR1 is MNHNY and CDR2 SVGAGI (reference sequence). The CDR3 consists of 13 residues. Trimming took off 11 bases at V and 3 bases at J, with 13 bases between the two ends.

This clone turned up a few times. The rearrangement joins TRBV29-1 to TRBJ2-7; 8 bases agree with TRBD1. Germline V CDR1 and CDR2: SQVTM, ANQGSEA. The length of the CDR3 is 14 residues. With V trimmed by 5 bases and J by 0 bases, 6 bases remained unmatched. CDR3 DNA: TGCAGCGTTTGGACAGGGCTGAGCTCCTACGAGCAGTACTTC. Translated: CSVWTGLSSYEQYF.

The chain is built from TRBV2 and TRBJ2-5; the D gene is possibly TRBD1 (6 bases). This CDR3 contains 15 residues. Germline-derived CDR1 and CDR2 are SNHLY and FYNNEI. The V end lost 0 bases, the J end lost 7 bases, and 15 bases lay between the germline ends. Here the CDR3 DNA reads TGTGCCAGCAGTGAAGCCCAGGGGCCCTTCGGGACCCAGTACTTC. Its protein is CASSEAQGPFGTQYF. Full variable domain (rest looked up from reference TRBV2 and TRBJ2-5): EPEVTQTPSHQVTQMGQEVILRCVPISNHLYFYWYRQILGQKVEFLVSFYNNEISEKSEIFDDQFSVERPDGSNFTLKIRSTKLEDSAMYFCASSEAQGPFGTQYFGPGTRLLVL.

A remark on this clone: Other nucleotide sequences from this sample produce the same CDR3. The chain recombines TRBV5-1 with TRBJ2-5, with no clear D. The CDR3 has 13 amino acids. Germline lookup yields CDR1 SGHRS and CDR2 YFSETQ. Trimming cost V 0 bases and J 1 base, with 4 bases left between them. The CDR3 reads CASSLELQETQYF. As DNA, the CDR3 is TGCGCCAGCAGCTTGGAGCTCCAAGAGACCCAGTACTTC.

This clone was counted between two and nine times. V usage is TRBV30 and J usage is TRBJ1-2; D possibly corresponds to TRBD1 (5 bases). With 3 bases removed from V and 12 bases from J, the gap between germline ends came to 20 bases. This CDR3 has 13 residues. Germline V gene lookup returns CDR1 GTSNPN and CDR2 SVGIG (reference sequence). CDR3 nucleotides: TGTGCCTGGAGCATTGGGGGTAATTTGGCCCACACCTTC. Its protein product is CAWSIGGNLAHTF.

This clone was counted between two and nine times. The rearrangement joins TRBV28 to TRBJ2-2; no clear D gene. The CDR3 runs 13 residues. The germline CDR1 and CDR2 sequences are MDHEN and SYDVKM. The V and J ends lost 6 bases and 3 bases respectively, with 8 bases between them. CDR3 nucleotides: TGTGCCAGCAGCCCCCCGGACACCGGGGAGCTGTTTTTT. Translation gives CASSPPDTGELFF.

The chain combines TRBV18 with TRBJ2-7; D unclear. The CDR3 consists of 16 residues. From germline, CDR1 is KGHSH and CDR2 LQKENI. Trimming removed 3 bases from V and 3 bases from J, with 18 bases in between. The CDR3 region has the DNA TGTGCCAGCTCACCGCAGGTACCGGGCCAAGTCTACGAGCAGTACTTC. Its translation is CASSPQVPGQVYEQYF.

In this sample, this clone turned up a few times. The chain recombines TRBV5-4 with TRBJ2-1; 12 nucleotides line up with TRBD2. This CDR3 is built from 18 residues. CDR1 and CDR2 (germline): SGHNT, YYREEE (reference sequence). The J segment lost 0 bases and the V segment lost 4 bases, leaving 8 bases of the junction unmatched. In DNA, the CDR3 is TGTGCCAGCAGCCGACTAGCGGGGGCCTCAATCTCCTACAATGAGCAGTTCTTC. This translates into CASSRLAGASISYNEQFF.

This clone was picked up a small number of times. CDR3 loop: CSSRETTGGDGYTF. The CDR3 nucleotides read TGCTCGTCTCGGGAGACAACAGGTGGAGATGGCTACACCTTC. This sequence joins TRBV29-1 and TRBJ1-2, with D tentatively TRBD1 (5 bases). CDR3 length equals 14 residues. Germline V CDR1 and CDR2: SQVTM, ANQGSEA.

The rearrangement uses TRBV29-1 and TRBJ2-1; 9 nucleotides agree with TRBD2. Trimming cost V 4 bases and J 5 bases; bases outside gene matches: 6. Germline loops: CDR1 SQVTM, CDR2 ANQGSEA. This CDR3 spans 14 amino acids. The CDR3 reads CSVVQAGGHNEQFF. In DNA, the CDR3 is TGCAGCGTTGTTCAAGCGGGAGGTCACAATGAGCAGTTCTTC.

V usage is TRBV7-9 and J usage is TRBJ1-6; 8 positions match TRBD1. Trimming cost V 6 bases and J 10 bases; bases outside gene matches: 8. The CDR3 length is 14 residues. Germline values: CDR1 SEHNR, CDR2 FQNEAQ (reference sequence). CDR3 nucleotides: TGTGCCAGCAGTACCCAGGGGGCCTGGTCACCCCTCCACTTT. This gives the protein CASSTQGAWSPLHF.

The chain has TRBV2 and TRBJ1-5, with D perhaps TRBD1 (5 bases). Germline lookup yields CDR1 SNHLY and CDR2 FYNNEI. This CDR3 is built from 14 residues. V was clipped by 6 bases and J by 0 bases, with 9 bases between them. CDR3 DNA sequence: TGTGCCAGCAGGCAGGACATTAGCAATCAGCCCCAGCATTTT. Its translation is CASRQDISNQPQHF. The full variable domain, rest sourced from reference TRBV2 and TRBJ1-5, is EPEVTQTPSHQVTQMGQEVILRCVPISNHLYFYWYRQILGQKVEFLVSFYNNEISEKSEIFDDQFSVERPDGSNFTLKIRSTKLEDSAMYFCASRQDISNQPQHFGDGTRLSIL.

J is TRBJ2-5 and V is TRBV5-1; no reliable D call. Germline V gene lookup returns CDR1 SGHRS and CDR2 YFSETQ. With 6 bases removed from V and 1 base from J, the gap between germline ends came to 13 bases. This CDR3 has 14 residues. The CDR3 bases are TGCGCCAGCAAGGAATGGGTCGGCCAAGAGACCCAGTACTTC. Its protein product is CASKEWVGQETQYF.

V usage is TRBV7-6 and J usage is TRBJ1-5; TRBD1 is a possible D gene (5 bases). With 5 bases removed from V and 6 bases from J, the gap between germline ends came to 11 bases. The V gene's germline CDR1 is SGHVS and CDR2 FNYEAQ. This CDR3 has 13 residues. CDR3: CASSLQGFQPQHF. CDR3 in DNA: TGTGCCAGCAGCCTTCAGGGTTTTCAGCCCCAGCATTTT.

The rearrangement joins TRBV29-1 to TRBJ2-5, with D possibly being TRBD1 or TRBD2 (5 bases each). The germline CDR1 and CDR2 sequences are SQVTM and ANQGSEA. The CDR3 totals 15 residues. V was clipped by 6 bases and J by 3 bases, with 20 bases between them. The CDR3 protein is CSVTTTGTAKETQYF. The CDR3 DNA reads TGCAGCGTGACCACGACCGGGACGGCGAAAGAGACCCAGTACTTC. Full variable domain (outside the CDR3, taken from reference TRBV29-1 and TRBJ2-5): SAVISQKPSRDICQRGTSLTIQCQVDSQVTMMFWYRQQPGQSLTLIATANQGSEATYESGFVIDKFPISRPNLTFSTLTVSNMSPEDSSIYLCSVTTTGTAKETQYFGPGTRLLVL.

The CDR3 region is CSAKKADTQYF. DNA of the CDR3: TGCAGTGCTAAGAAAGCGGATACGCAGTATTTT. The chain combines TRBV20-1 with TRBJ2-3; D remains ambiguous. V was shortened by 4 bases and J by 6 bases, with 8 bases between the two germline ends. The germline CDR1 and CDR2 sequences are DFQATT and SNEGSKA (reference sequence). The CDR3 spans 11 residues.

This sequence joins TRBV4-3 and TRBJ1-5; TRBD1 matches at 8 bases. With 0 bases clipped from V and 6 bases from J, the junction kept 4 bases outside the gene matches. The CDR3 extends over 15 amino acids. Germline lookup yields CDR1 LGHNA and CDR2 YSLEER. CDR3 region: CASSQDWGQAQPQHF. The CDR3 DNA is TGCGCCAGCAGCCAAGATTGGGGACAGGCTCAGCCCCAGCATTTT.

This chain links TRBV7-9 with TRBJ2-1, with D perhaps matching TRBD2 (6 bases). CDR1 SEHNR and CDR2 FQNEAQ come from the germline V gene (reference sequence). This CDR3 is 16 amino acids long. V lost 0 bases and J 4 bases, leaving 13 bases between the germline ends. CDR3 sequence: CASSLARDFLYNEQFF. The CDR3 bases are TGTGCCAGCAGCTTAGCGCGGGACTTCCTTTACAATGAGCAGTTCTTC.

This clone came up a few times. V gene TRBV7-9 combines with J gene TRBJ1-1; 8 bases are shared with TRBD1. The V segment lost 5 bases and the J segment 5 bases; nucleotides outside the gene matches: 4. The CDR3 loop spans 13 amino acids. Germline V lookup: CDR1 SEHNR, CDR2 FQNEAQ (reference sequence). The CDR3 DNA is TGTGCCAGCAGCCGTCAGGGGGCGACTGAAGCTTTCTTT. It encodes CASSRQGATEAFF.

This clone was recorded a few times. The genes are TRBV9 and TRBJ2-3, with no clear D. Germline CDR1 SGDLS, CDR2 YYNGEE. V was shortened by 3 bases and J by 5 bases, with 16 bases between the two germline ends. The CDR3 is made up of 15 amino acids. The CDR3 bases are TGTGCCAGCAGCGCCTCATACGCCCCGAGAGATACGCAGTATTTT. It translates to CASSASYAPRDTQYF.

The chain uses TRBV7-2 and TRBJ2-7; D is uncertain. The CDR3 has 15 amino acids. Germline-derived CDR1 and CDR2 are SGHTA and FQGNSA. The V end lost 4 bases, the J end lost 0 bases, and 13 bases lay between the germline ends. The CDR3 DNA sequence: TGTGCCAGCAGCTCGGACCCTGCCCTCTCCTACGAGCAGTACTTC. As protein: CASSSDPALSYEQYF.